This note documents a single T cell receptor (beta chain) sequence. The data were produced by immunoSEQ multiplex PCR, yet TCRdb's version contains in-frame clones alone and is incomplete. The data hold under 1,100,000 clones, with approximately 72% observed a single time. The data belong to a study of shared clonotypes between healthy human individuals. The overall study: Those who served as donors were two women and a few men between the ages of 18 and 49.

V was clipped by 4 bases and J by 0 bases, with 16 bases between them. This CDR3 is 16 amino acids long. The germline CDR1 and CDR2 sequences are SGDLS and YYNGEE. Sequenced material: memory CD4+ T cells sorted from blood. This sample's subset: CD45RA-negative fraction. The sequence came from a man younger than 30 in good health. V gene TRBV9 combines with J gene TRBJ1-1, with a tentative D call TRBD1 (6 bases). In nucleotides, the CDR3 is TGTGCCAGCAGCCCGCGACAGGTGGCCATGAACACTGAAGCTTTCTTT. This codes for CASSPRQVAMNTEAFF.